This T cell receptor beta chain was captured in a study of long-term antiretroviral therapy in people with HIV. General observations from the study: Clonotypes expanded prior to ART showed repertoire dominance at all sampled time points.

Points on this clone: The target antigen is unknown.

They ran version v3.0 of the immunoSEQ assay at survey level. The protocol was immunoSEQ multiplex PCR, while the TCRdb copy is restricted to in-frame clones and leaves out a portion. The sample consists of roughly 30,000 clones, about nine tenths of them appearing once. CDR3 length: 15 residues. V lost 6 bases and J lost 0, with 15 bases in between. In germline, CDR1 is SGHRS, CDR2 YFSETQ. At minimum, one pre-ART and two post-ART PBMC samples were obtained from each donor. The TCR was taken from a man between 50 and 59 years old with HIV. The sample here was unsorted PBMCs, taken 3.2 years before starting antiretroviral therapy. The V gene is TRBV5-1, the J gene TRBJ1-2; tentative D call: TRBD1 (5 bases). CDR3 residues: CASNPRATTNYGYTF. CDR3 nucleotide sequence: TGCGCCAGCAACCCCAGGGCGACCACTAACTATGGCTACACCTTC.